This T cell receptor beta chain was recorded in a study of cytomegalovirus exposure and HLA in healthy donors. Study-wide context: It was reported in a later analysis that the 120 or so validation repertoires used the same platform as the 550 to 800 first-cohort repertoires.

As for this clone: Its antigen is currently unknown.

Here immunoSEQ multiplex PCR was the method, and the copy in TCRdb shows in-frame clones only, minus some. The sample holds 200,000 to 250,000 clones, 70% to 90% seen once. Study-wide findings and caveats: For cytomegalovirus status, the classifier reportedly gave diagnoses with high specificity and sensitivity. Rarity held for most TCR sequences, but there were some public TCRs that occurred in many donors. It was found in a later analysis that first-cohort TCR clusters tended to co-occur in the approximately 130 validation repertoires.

The J segment lost 1 base and the V segment lost 6 bases, leaving 5 bases of the junction unmatched. The length of the CDR3 is 17 residues. CDR1 and CDR2 from the germline V gene are SGHAT and FQNNGV. This sequence was found in a woman under 30 in good health and CMV-seronegative. The chain carries TRBV11-2 and TRBJ2-2, with TRBD2 matching over 13 bases. Input material: PBMCs. The CDR3 here is CASRPTSGRLNTGELFF. Written as DNA, the CDR3 is TGTGCCAGCAGACCGACTAGCGGGAGGCTGAACACCGGGGAGCTGTTTTTT.